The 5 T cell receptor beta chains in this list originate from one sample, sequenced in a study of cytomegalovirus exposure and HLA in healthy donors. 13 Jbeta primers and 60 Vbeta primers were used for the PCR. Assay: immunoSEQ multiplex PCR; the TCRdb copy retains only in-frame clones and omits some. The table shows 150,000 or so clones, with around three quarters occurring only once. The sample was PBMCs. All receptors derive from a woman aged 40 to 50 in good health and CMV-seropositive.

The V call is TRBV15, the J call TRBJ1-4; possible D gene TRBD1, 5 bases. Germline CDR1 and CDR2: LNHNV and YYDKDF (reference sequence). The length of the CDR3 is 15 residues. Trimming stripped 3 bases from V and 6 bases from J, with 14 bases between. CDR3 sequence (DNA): TGTGCCACCAGCAGCAGAACAGGCGACTATGAAAAACTGTTTTTT. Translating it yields CATSSRTGDYEKLFF.

CDR3 sequence: CASSYGIKGGGYTF. CDR3 nucleotide sequence: TGTGCCAGCAGTTACGGCATCAAAGGGGGTGGCTACACCTTC. The rearrangement links TRBV6-5 to TRBJ1-2, with a weak D call TRBD1 (6 bases). This CDR3 is built from 14 residues. Trimming stripped 2 bases from V and 7 bases from J, with 14 bases between. Germline CDR1 MNHEY, CDR2 SVGAGI.

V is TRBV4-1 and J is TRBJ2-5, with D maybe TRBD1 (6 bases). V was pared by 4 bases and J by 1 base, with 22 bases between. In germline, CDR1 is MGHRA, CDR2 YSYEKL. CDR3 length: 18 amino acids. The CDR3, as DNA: TGCGCCAGCAGCCCCCTGGCAGGGGAGAATGCGGGCCAAGAGACCCAGTACTTC. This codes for CASSPLAGENAGQETQYF.

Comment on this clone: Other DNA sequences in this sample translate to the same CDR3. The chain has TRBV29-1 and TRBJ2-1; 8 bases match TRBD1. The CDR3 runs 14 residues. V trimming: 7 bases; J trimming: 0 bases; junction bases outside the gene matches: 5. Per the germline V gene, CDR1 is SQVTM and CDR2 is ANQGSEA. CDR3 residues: CSARTGSSYNEQFF. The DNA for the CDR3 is TGCAGCGCTCGGACAGGGAGCTCCTACAATGAGCAGTTCTTC.

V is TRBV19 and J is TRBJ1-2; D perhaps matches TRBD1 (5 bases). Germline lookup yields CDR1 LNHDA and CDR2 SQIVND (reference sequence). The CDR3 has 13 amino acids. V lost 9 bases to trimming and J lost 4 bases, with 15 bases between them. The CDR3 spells CASREGGSYGYTF. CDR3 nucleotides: TGTGCCAGCAGGGAGGGAGGATCCTATGGCTACACCTTC. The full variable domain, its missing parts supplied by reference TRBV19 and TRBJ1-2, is DGGITQSPKYLFRKEGQNVTLSCEQNLNHDAMYWYRQDPGQGLRLIYYSQIVNDFQKGDIAEGYSVSREKKESFPLTVTSAQKNPTAFYLCASREGGSYGYTFGSGTRLTVV.